Below are 6 T cell receptor beta chains sequenced from a single sample in a study of regulatory T cells in long-lasting Graves disease. Arm-PCR of CDR3 regions and iRepertoire HTBI primers were the basis on which TCR beta libraries were built. In TCRdb, the multiplex PCR reads were re-called with MiXCR into one record per CDR3 protein. The sample lists 500,000 to 700,000 distinct CDR3 sequences, roughly 15% occurring once. Specified time point: newly diagnosed GD, antithyroid drugs for less than 3 months. Researchers made the TCR library from RNA that was extracted from PBMCs. The same sample was also used in a study of T cells in Graves' hyperthyroidism and ophthalmopathy.

Sequences were derived from peripheral blood mononuclear cells (PBMCs), sampled at new diagnosis, from a patient treated with antithyroid drugs. The receptors derive from a woman in her 30s with Graves disease.

Comment on this clonotype: One base away lies a much larger clone, so this may be a sequencing read error. V and J are TRBV27 and TRBJ2-7, with 7 bases fitting TRBD1. The end of the DNA is better explained by TRBJ2-1, so the J call may be wrong. This CDR3 region has 15 residues. Per the germline V gene, CDR1 is MNHEY and CDR2 is SMNVEV (reference sequence). This chain's CDR3 is CASSTMTGNSYEQFF. DNA for the CDR3: TGTGCCAGCAGCACTATGACAGGGAATTCCTACGAGCAGTTCTTC.

The chain joins TRBV9 to TRBJ2-2; 11 positions agree with TRBD2. Germline CDR1 SGDLS, CDR2 YYNGEE. J was trimmed by 5 bases and V by 0 bases; bases with no gene match: 9. The CDR3 extends over 18 amino acids. CDR3 residues: CASSVAVVAGGGTGELFF. The CDR3 DNA is TGTGCCAGCAGCGTAGCGGTGGTAGCGGGAGGGGGTACCGGGGAGCTGTTTTTT.

This clonotype has a handful of counts. The rearrangement joins TRBV27 to TRBJ1-5; 9 positions agree with TRBD1. The CDR3 length is 20 residues. The germline gives CDR1 MNHEY, CDR2 SMNVEV (reference sequence). The V segment lost 1 base and the J segment 0 bases; nucleotides outside the gene matches: 13. CDR3 region: CASSLFAPTGGAYSNQPQHF. Here the CDR3 DNA reads TGTGCCAGCAGTTTATTCGCCCCTACAGGGGGCGCATATAGCAATCAGCCCCAGCATTTT.

This clonotype was counted a single time. Given a much more abundant clone one base away, this may be a read error. V and J are TRBV29-1 and TRBJ1-1; D is uncertain. V lost 2 bases and J lost 4, with 23 bases in between. This CDR3 has 17 amino acids. Germline assignment: CDR1 SQVTM and CDR2 ANQGSEA. The DNA of the CDR3 is TGCAGCGTTGAATGGCCGTCGAAGGCGTTCAGGTGCACTGAAGCTTTCTTT. Amino acid sequence: CSVEWPSKAFRCTEAFF.

This clonotype occurred many times. J is TRBJ1-1 and V is TRBV7-9; D is possibly TRBD1 (5 bases). Trimming left V 4 bases short and J 3 bases short, with 12 bases between. This CDR3 is 14 amino acids long. Germline loops: CDR1 SEHNR, CDR2 FQNEAQ (reference sequence). This chain's CDR3 is CASSYRGVDTEAFF. DNA for the CDR3: TGTGCCAGCAGCTACCGGGGGGTGGACACTGAAGCTTTCTTT.

A few counts support this clonotype. The chain links TRBV7-9 to TRBJ2-7, with 10 bases that match TRBD1. Per germline, CDR1 SEHNR and CDR2 FQNEAQ (reference sequence). The CDR3 covers 17 residues. Unmatched junction bases numbered 12, after V lost 5 bases and J lost 2 bases. CDR3 in DNA: TGTGCCAGCAGCCCCGGATGGGGACAGGGGTTCACCTACGAGCAGTACTTC. This gives the protein CASSPGWGQGFTYEQYF.